Following are 2 T cell receptor beta chains from one sample sequenced in a study of circulating CD8 cells and anti-PD-1 response in melanoma. Each library started from roughly 16 ng of total RNA using the QIAseq Immune Repertoire TCR panel. Via MiXCR, TCRdb re-called the reads, giving one row per CDR3 protein. Of roughly 860 distinct CDR3 sequences in the sample, roughly 7.4% were seen once. Sorting of live CD3+CD8+TCRalphabeta+ cells by PD-1 and/or TIGIT gave four subsets. The sequenced sample was CD8+ T cells from PBMCs, obtained at baseline or after one month of anti-PD-1 therapy (not recorded which). These receptors originate from a human donor with melanoma.

The gene calls are TRBV28 and TRBJ1-1; D is possibly TRBD1 (5 bases). Germline V gene sequence: CDR1 MDHEN, CDR2 SYDVKM. The CDR3 runs to 16 residues. The germline V and J ends were trimmed by 7 bases and 8 bases, with 26 bases remaining between them. CDR3: CASNSSPYGAFKEAFF. CDR3 DNA: TGTGCCAGCAATTCCTCCCCCTACGGGGCCTTTAAGGAAGCTTTCTTT.

By sample fraction, this clonotype is large. V is TRBV28 and J is TRBJ2-3, with D maybe TRBD2 (6 bases). Germline V gene sequence: CDR1 MDHEN, CDR2 SYDVKM. This CDR3 is built from 16 residues. V lost 6 bases and J lost 0, with 16 bases in between. The CDR3 sequence is CASSKRWRESTDTQYF. The DNA of the CDR3 is TGTGCCAGCAGCAAACGGTGGCGGGAAAGCACAGATACGCAGTATTTT.